This T cell receptor (beta chain) emerged from a study of blood T cell repertoires in COVID-19. Whole-study context: From T cells, B-cell-depleted T cells, or PBMCs came the material, which was cDNA or gDNA.

Original handling: Estimated nucleated cell counts came from reference gene primer amplification. The protocol was immunoSEQ multiplex PCR, while the TCRdb copy is restricted to in-frame clones and leaves out a portion. The DNA was the basis for D and trimming; V, J and clone size are from that table. Here the sample spans some 200,000 clones, more than 80% being singletons. Participant ages covered about 18 to 89 years across 25 or so US areas. Between the trimmed V and J ends, which lost 7 bases and 3 bases, there was a span of 5 bases. Germline V CDR1 and CDR2: KGHDR, SFDVKD. CDR3 length: 11 amino acids.

The sequence was obtained from a woman younger than 35 in a cohort exposed to, infected with or recovered from COVID-19 (not recorded which). Sequencing was performed on PBMCs or T cells enriched from blood (not recorded which). This rearrangement joins TRBV24-1 to TRBJ2-5; D not resolved. CDR3 loop: CATSLEETQYF. In DNA form, the CDR3 reads TGTGCCACCAGCTTAGAAGAGACCCAGTACTTC.